This entry concerns a single T cell receptor beta chain. Its antigen remains undetermined. No base quality information exists; no much larger clone differs at one position. The record originates from a study of blood T cells in healthy people across ages (dated by TCRdb to between 2015 and 2016). At the level of the whole study: In model experiments, template switching captured roughly one uniquely barcoded TCR beta cDNA molecule for every two T cells. Using deep sequencing normalized with unique cDNA molecular identifiers, the study measured how TCR beta repertoire diversity changes with age. Donors were grouped into four age groups: young (average approximately 15 years), middle-aged (39), aged (roughly 62) and long-lived (approximately 82). Two additional independent replicas of 1 million unique cDNA reads from the same blood draw were analyzed for two donors (one aged 18 to 29 and one aged 80 or older).

The paper as a whole reports these results and caveats: Estimates of total diversity from one million sequenced T cells were regarded as lower bounds and underestimates. Since profiling was done on bulk unsorted PBMCs, naive and antigen-experienced compartments could not be conclusively compared. Because the CMV infection status of the donors was unknown, age-related changes in expanded clonotypes may potentially have been confounded. Compared with the aged group, the long-lived group had more naive CD4+ T cells, fewer expanded clones and increased TCR diversity, a pattern suggesting age selection. Observed TCR beta diversity per million T cells fell roughly linearly with age, and a significant reduction was already apparent by age about 36. There was a strong correlation between observed TCR beta diversity and the percentage of naive T cells measured by flow cytometry.

Sequences SGHTA (CDR1) and FQGNSA (CDR2) are obtained from the germline V gene. The cysteine opens and the phenylalanine closes a CDR3 of 15 amino acids. Just CDR3 DNA is preserved here, 45 bases in frame from base 1. At the junction V is shortened by 0 bases and J by 5 bases, with 13 bases in between. The donors were about 40 Caucasian individuals from Russia, aged roughly 6 to 90 years, who were systemically healthy. About 9.1 milliliters of peripheral blood were collected from each donor into EDTA-treated Vacutainer tubes. Ficoll-Paque density-gradient centrifugation was used to isolate PBMCs, with at least 6.5 million per sample. Total RNA, at least 5 micrograms per sample, was extracted from PBMCs with Trizol reagent. For every donor, flow cytometry on a PBMC aliquot measured the percentage of naive CD45RAhigh/CD27high T cells. The method behind the library was 5' RACE. The instrument given in TCRdb is Illumina HiSeq 2500. The second PCR ran for roughly 7 to 12 cycles and used a J-beta primer mix along with a sample-barcoded 5' primer. Each TCR beta cDNA molecule received a unique molecular identifier from a template-switch 5' adaptor carrying 12 random nucleotides. Each sample yielded at least 2.5 million CDR3-containing paired-end reads. The Mint cDNA synthesis kit, primed by a TRBC-specific oligonucleotide, was used to synthesize first-strand cDNA from all RNA. Following uracil-DNA glycosylase treatment, all cDNA underwent a first 18-cycle PCR with the universal primers M1SS and BC2_uni_R. Under the source paper's analysis protocol: For normalization, 1 million high-quality reads were randomly selected from each sample, with every read carrying a distinct molecular identifier. Instead of being binned into consensus sequences, reads with shared molecular identifiers were discarded. CDR3 identification, clonotype clustering and error correction used MiTCR with a Q25 quality threshold and the strictest error-elimination algorithm. A nonparametric unseen species model with Euler transformation was used to estimate a lower bound on total TCR beta diversity. TCRdb trimmed the raw reads at Q25, called clones with MiXCR and kept productive beta chains. Every entry covers one CDR3 protein and lists the most common genes and DNA from its rows. The V and J calls come from TCRdb's annotation, not from the publication. The sample table holds some 760,000 distinct CDR3 sequences, of which 25% were seen once. The ten largest clonotypes hold 9.4% of the sample.

The same specimen was also included in a second study, on T cells of mothers and their children. The other study reports the following: Nine systemically healthy Caucasian individuals, comprising three mothers and their six children, were included as donors. cDNA synthesis used all of the extracted RNA, with 1.5 ug of RNA in each 15 ul reaction. In the second PCR, sample barcodes and 2-4 random nucleotides were introduced via the M1S primer. Over 9.5 million TCR beta CDR3 reads were obtained for each mother, and some 3.1 million reads were obtained for each child. Thymic selection similarly shapes TCR recombination output in related and unrelated pairs, with minor effect from inherited differences. Normalized repertoire overlap was always slightly but never significantly higher in related than unrelated mother-child pairs. Persistent microchimeric T cell clones were not detected, at a sensitivity of about 100 clones per million clonotypes. The study used deep NGS to compare TCR beta repertoires of mothers and children, seeking features distinguishing related mother-child pairs from unrelated individuals. Mothers averaged approximately 41 +/- 4 years of age and children averaged approximately 11 +/- 4 years. Libraries were sequenced on Illumina HiSeq 2000 with 100+100 nt paired-end reads after adapter ligation with NEBNext reagents. To prevent cross-contamination, the mother and child libraries were prepared a month apart and were sequenced in separate runs. For each donor, between about 500,000 and 2,200,000 distinct TCR beta clonotypes were identified. Naive TCR beta clonotypes were estimated from low-frequency clonotypes matched to each donor's FACS-determined naive share, without sorting.

The sample comprised blood. The rearranged segments are TRBV7-2 and TRBJ2-5; matching of 6 bases hints at TRBD2 as the D gene. The receptor was isolated from a boy under 18 in good health. CDR3 loop: CASSLAYGGWETQYF. Here is the DNA: TGTGCCAGCAGCTTAGCGTATGGGGGGTGGGAGACCCAGTACTTC. Where the CDR3 stops, the reference TRBV7-2 and TRBJ2-5 genes take over; the full variable domain is GAGVSQSPSNKVTEKGKDVELRCDPISGHTALYWYRQSLGQGLEFLIYFQGNSAPDKSGLPSDRFSAERTGGSVSTLTIQRTQQEDSAVYLCASSLAYGGWETQYFGPGTRLLVL.